This T cell receptor (beta chain) was sequenced for a study of cytomegalovirus exposure and HLA in healthy donors. Study conclusions and caveats: Earlier results showed most TCR beta V segments being productive about 90% or about 30% of the time. Upon later analysis, TCR association rates were observed to vary by HLA locus, being highest for DRB1 and lowest for HLA-C.

13 Jbeta primers and 60 Vbeta primers were used for the PCR. The table came from immunoSEQ multiplex PCR; TCRdb's copy has only in-frame clones and leaves some out. This sample has 90,000 to 100,000 clones, with about 75% found just once. Remarks on this clone: As yet, its antigen is unknown.

Trimming took off 7 bases at V and 2 bases at J, with 12 bases between the two ends. The CDR3 runs to 15 residues. Germline V gives CDR1 MNHEY, CDR2 SVGAGI. The receptor comes from a woman between 35 and 50 years old in good health and CMV-seronegative. Material for sequencing was PBMCs. This chain joins TRBV6-5 and TRBJ2-6; perhaps TRBD2 as D (5 bases). CDR3 coding DNA: TGTGCCAGCAACCCCGGGGAAGCTGGGGCCAACGTCCTGACTTTC. Translation gives CASNPGEAGANVLTF.